The present entry profiles one TCR beta chain with its context. This entry is derived from a study of blood T cell repertoires in COVID-19. Background on the study: Nucleic acid was either cDNA or gDNA, and it came from T cells, B-cell-depleted T cells, or PBMCs.

Produced via immunoSEQ multiplex PCR; TCRdb's table is partial and in-frame only. In the table there are fewer than 150,000 clones, approximately 80% of which are singletons. Losses at the gene ends were 6 bases for V and 1 base for J; bases not matched to a gene: 6. Per germline, CDR1 SGDLS and CDR2 YYNGEE. The CDR3 consists of 15 residues. Cohort assignment relied on participant-reported clinical history. People in the exposed group encountered a COVID-19 case within 2 weeks before entering the study. What was sequenced was PBMCs or T cells enriched from blood (not recorded which). The V call is TRBV9, the J call TRBJ2-5; 10 bases agree with TRBD1. The clonotype was recovered from a woman in her late teens or twenties who had been exposed to COVID-19. The CDR3 coding sequence is TGTGCCAGCACCCGGGGGACAGGGGCCCAAGAGACCCAGTACTTC. It encodes CASTRGTGAQETQYF. Based on the CDR3 plus reference TRBV9 and TRBJ2-5, the full variable domain is DSGVTQTPKHLITATGQRVTLRCSPRSGDLSVYWYQQSLDQGLQFLIQYYNGEERAKGNILERFSAQQFPDLHSELNLSSLELGDSALYFCASTRGTGAQETQYFGPGTRLLVL.